A selection of T cell receptor beta chains follows, all from one sample in a study of early T cells in non-severe SARS-CoV-2 infection. TCRdb reprocessed the 5' RACE reads with MiXCR, giving one entry per CDR3 protein. The sample comprises 85,000 to 120,000 distinct CDR3 sequences, over 10% of which are singletons, and approximately 6% rests with the top ten. The specimen was whole blood. The receptor set was obtained from an adult who was a healthcare worker with PCR-confirmed SARS-CoV-2 infection or an uninfected control (not recorded which). CDR3s include the opening cysteine and the closing phenylalanine or tryptophan. A D gene is named only where the DNA matches it firmly. The listing skips clone size in some rows; elsewhere it reads once, few, many or a size class.

J: TRBJ2-5
D: TRBD2
size: many
V: TRBV20-1
DNA: TGCAGTGCTACGGACTTCCTCCTAGCGGGAGCTATGGAGACCCAGTACTTC
CDR3: CSATDFLLAGAMETQYF

J: TRBJ2-5
D: -
size: few
V: TRBV12-3/TRBV12-4
DNA: TGTGCCAGCAGACCAATCGGGGAACAGACCCAGTACTTC
CDR3: CASRPIGEQTQYF

J: TRBJ2-1
D: -
size: -
V: TRBV28
DNA: TGTGCCAGCAGTTTGGGGGGAATCATGTACAATGAGCAGTTCTTC
CDR3: CASSLGGIMYNEQFF

J: TRBJ2-2
D: -
size: -
V: TRBV6-5
DNA: TGTGCCAGCAGTTACTCCTCCACCGGGGAGCTGTTTTTT
CDR3: CASSYSSTGELFF

J: TRBJ1-1
D: -
size: -
V: TRBV11-2
DNA: TGTGCCAGCAGCCCCTTACACGGGATGAACACTGAAGCTTTCTTT
CDR3: CASSPLHGMNTEAFF

J: TRBJ2-3
D: TRBD1
size: -
V: TRBV5-5
DNA: TGTGCCAGCAGCTTGAAAACCGGGACAGAGCTTAGGGATACGCAGTATTTT
CDR3: CASSLKTGTELRDTQYF

J: TRBJ2-7
D: -
size: few
V: TRBV29-1
DNA: TGCAGCATACAGCCCTACGAGCAGTACTTC
CDR3: CSIQPYEQYF

J: TRBJ1-1
D: TRBD1
size: few
V: TRBV2
DNA: TGTGCCAGCAGTCCTACAGGGGCGAGGTACACTGAAGCTTTCTTT
CDR3: CASSPTGARYTEAFF

J: TRBJ1-5
D: -
size: many
V: TRBV6-6
DNA: TGTGCCAGCAGTTATAATCGCAATCAGCCCCAGCATTTT
CDR3: CASSYNRNQPQHF

J: TRBJ1-1
D: -
size: -
V: TRBV15
DNA: TGTGCCACCAGCAGAGATCTGGCGGGGAACACTGAAGCTTTCTTT
CDR3: CATSRDLAGNTEAFF

J: TRBJ2-3
D: -
size: many
V: TRBV20-1
DNA: TGCAGTGCTAGAGGTTTTAGGACTACAGGCGGGCTTGTTACGCAGTATTTT
CDR3: CSARGFRTTGGLVTQYF

J: TRBJ2-1
D: -
size: many
V: TRBV7-9
DNA: TGTGCCAGCAGCGCGGGATTTTACAATGAGCAGTTCTTC
CDR3: CASSAGFYNEQFF

J: TRBJ1-5
D: -
size: few
V: TRBV7-9
DNA: TGTGCCAGCAGCTTAGTGAGGGTACTCCCAACCCAGCATTTT
CDR3: CASSLVRVLPTQHF

J: TRBJ2-7
D: TRBD1
size: -
V: TRBV6-2/TRBV6-3
DNA: TGTGCCAGCCAAAAACAGGGGGCCTCCTACGAGCAGTACTTC
CDR3: CASQKQGASYEQYF

J: TRBJ2-1
D: -
size: many
V: TRBV19
DNA: TGTGCCAGTAGTATTTTGTTGCGGGCGGGCTACAATGAGCAGTTCTTC
CDR3: CASSILLRAGYNEQFF

J: TRBJ1-6
D: -
size: few
V: TRBV2
DNA: TGTGCCAGCAGTTCGCAGGAGAGCTCCTATAATTCACCCCTCCACTTT
CDR3: CASSSQESSYNSPLHF

J: TRBJ2-1
D: -
size: -
V: TRBV18
DNA: TGTGCCAGCTCACCACCGGGAATCTCCTACAATGAGCAGTTCTTC
CDR3: CASSPPGISYNEQFF

J: TRBJ2-5
D: TRBD1
size: -
V: TRBV7-8
DNA: TGTGCCAGCAGCTTAGGGACAGGGCGGGATCAAGAGACCCAGTACTTC
CDR3: CASSLGTGRDQETQYF

J: TRBJ2-3
D: -
size: once
V: TRBV29-1
DNA: TGCAGCGCCGCGCTAAGCACAGATACGCAGTATTTT
CDR3: CSAALSTDTQYF

J: TRBJ2-5
D: -
size: many
V: TRBV11-3
DNA: TGTGCCAGCAGTCCAAGGGAGGAAGAGACCCAGTACTTC
CDR3: CASSPREEETQYF

J: TRBJ2-2
D: -
size: -
V: TRBV9
DNA: TGTGCCAGCGGACAATACACCGGGGAGCTGTTTTTT
CDR3: CASGQYTGELFF

J: TRBJ1-5
D: TRBD1
size: once
V: TRBV30
DNA: TGTGCCGGGAGAGAGGGGGCGAGCAATCAGCCCCAGCATTTT
CDR3: CAGREGASNQPQHF

J: TRBJ2-3
D: TRBD1
size: few
V: TRBV7-9
DNA: TGTGCCAGCAGCTTAGGGTATGGGGACAGGGCGACAGATACGCAGTATTTT
CDR3: CASSLGYGDRATDTQYF

J: TRBJ2-1
D: -
size: many
V: TRBV7-9
DNA: TGTGCCAGCAAGTGGAGCGCTAAATACAATGAGCAGTTCTTC
CDR3: CASKWSAKYNEQFF

J: TRBJ1-4
D: -
size: few
V: TRBV28
DNA: TGTGCCAGCAGTCCCTCACCCGCAACTAATGAAAAACTGTTTTTT
CDR3: CASSPSPATNEKLFF

J: TRBJ2-7
D: TRBD2
size: many
V: TRBV12-3/TRBV12-4
DNA: TGTGCCAGCAGTCCTGATGGACTAGCGGGAGTTGGTGAGCAGTACTTC
CDR3: CASSPDGLAGVGEQYF

J: TRBJ2-4
D: -
size: few
V: TRBV9
DNA: TGTGCCAGCAGCAAAAACGGAAACATTCAGTACTTC
CDR3: CASSKNGNIQYF

J: TRBJ2-7
D: -
size: -
V: TRBV7-9
DNA: TGTGCCAGCAGCGATAAATCCTACGAGCAGTACTTC
CDR3: CASSDKSYEQYF

J: TRBJ2-3
D: -
size: -
V: TRBV7-9
DNA: TGTGCCAGCAGCTTAAACGGAGGGAGCACAGATACGCAGTATTTT
CDR3: CASSLNGGSTDTQYF

J: TRBJ2-5
D: TRBD2
size: -
V: TRBV5-1
DNA: TGCGCCAGCAGCTTGTCCCTAGCGGGAAACCAAGAGACCCAGTACTTC
CDR3: CASSLSLAGNQETQYF

J: TRBJ2-3
D: -
size: many
V: TRBV11-2
DNA: TGTGCCAGCAGCTCCACTACAGATACGCAGTATTTT
CDR3: CASSSTTDTQYF

J: TRBJ2-7
D: -
size: few
V: TRBV27
DNA: TGTGCCAGCAGTATACGACAGGCTTCGGCAACGAGCTGGTACGAGCAGTACTTC
CDR3: CASSIRQASATSWYEQYF

J: TRBJ2-5
D: TRBD1
size: many
V: TRBV7-2
DNA: TGTGCCAGCAGTCCCGGACAGGCCCAAGAGACCCAGTACTTC
CDR3: CASSPGQAQETQYF

J: TRBJ1-2
D: -
size: -
V: TRBV20-1
DNA: TGCAGTGCCGTGAAGGCCAATAACTATGGCTACACCTTC
CDR3: CSAVKANNYGYTF

J: TRBJ1-6
D: TRBD1
size: -
V: TRBV7-2
DNA: TGTGCCAGCAGCAGTCGGTACAGGGGATCACCCCTCCACTTT
CDR3: CASSSRYRGSPLHF

J: TRBJ2-2
D: TRBD1
size: -
V: TRBV5-4
DNA: TGTGCCAGCAGCTCTCGAGGACAGGGGTTGACCGGGGAGCTGTTTTTT
CDR3: CASSSRGQGLTGELFF

J: TRBJ2-7
D: -
size: many
V: TRBV7-9
DNA: TGTGCCAGCAGCTTAGGGGACACACCTTCCTACGAGCAGTACTTC
CDR3: CASSLGDTPSYEQYF

J: TRBJ2-7
D: TRBD1
size: -
V: TRBV28
DNA: TGTGCCAGCAGTTCCGGGACAGGGAGGTTCGAGCAGTACTTC
CDR3: CASSSGTGRFEQYF

J: TRBJ2-7
D: -
size: few
V: TRBV7-6
DNA: TGTGCCAGCAGCTTAGAGGGAGGAACCTACGAGCAGTACTTC
CDR3: CASSLEGGTYEQYF

J: TRBJ1-2
D: -
size: many
V: TRBV27
DNA: TGTGCCAGCAGTTTAATGGGGGCGTATGGCTACACCTTC
CDR3: CASSLMGAYGYTF

J: TRBJ2-1
D: -
size: -
V: TRBV11-2
DNA: TGTGCCAGCAGCTTAGATTACGGTTACAATGAGCAGTTCTTC
CDR3: CASSLDYGYNEQFF